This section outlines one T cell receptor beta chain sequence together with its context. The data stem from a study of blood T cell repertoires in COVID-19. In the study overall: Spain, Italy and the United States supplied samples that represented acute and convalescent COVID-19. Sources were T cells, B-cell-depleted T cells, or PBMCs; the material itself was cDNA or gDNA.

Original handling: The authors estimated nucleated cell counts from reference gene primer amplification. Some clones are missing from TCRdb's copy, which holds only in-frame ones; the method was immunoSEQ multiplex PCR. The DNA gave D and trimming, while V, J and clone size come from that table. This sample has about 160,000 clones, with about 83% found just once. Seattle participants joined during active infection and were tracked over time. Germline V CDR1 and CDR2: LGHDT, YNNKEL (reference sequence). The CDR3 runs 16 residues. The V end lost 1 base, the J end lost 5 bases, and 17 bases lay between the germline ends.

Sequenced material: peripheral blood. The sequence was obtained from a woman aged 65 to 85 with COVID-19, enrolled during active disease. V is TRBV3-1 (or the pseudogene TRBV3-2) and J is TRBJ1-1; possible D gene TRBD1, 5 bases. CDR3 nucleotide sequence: TGTGCCAGCAGCCAAGTAGTCAGGGATTTACGTACTGAAGCTTTCTTT. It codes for CASSQVVRDLRTEAFF.